A selection of T cell receptor beta chains follows, all from one sample in a study of shared clonotypes between healthy human individuals. Sequencing was performed with immunoSEQ multiplex PCR; in TCRdb, only in-frame clones are kept and a portion is missing. Among 600,000 to 750,000 clones listed, roughly 88% were seen once. Sample: memory CD8+ T cells from PBMCs. The receptors originated from a man aged 18 to 29 in good health. Some clones in this sample may be carry-over from other donors' samples. CDR3s leave out the opening cysteine and the closing phenylalanine or tryptophan. Each record gives: V gene, CDR3 protein.

>TRBV28
ASSPFGRRADTQY
>TRBV9
ASSPDRGGEAF
>TRBV6-6
ASSDSSGIEQF
>TRBV4-2
ASSPEQGAEDGYT
>TRBV28
ASSFDRGSPNTEAF
>TRBV7-2
ASSLGLLWEAF
>TRBV28
ASSRGQGAATNEKLF
>TRBV28
ASSLSRMGITEAF
>TRBV6-7
ASSYQGETQY
>TRBV28
ASSLWGKETQY